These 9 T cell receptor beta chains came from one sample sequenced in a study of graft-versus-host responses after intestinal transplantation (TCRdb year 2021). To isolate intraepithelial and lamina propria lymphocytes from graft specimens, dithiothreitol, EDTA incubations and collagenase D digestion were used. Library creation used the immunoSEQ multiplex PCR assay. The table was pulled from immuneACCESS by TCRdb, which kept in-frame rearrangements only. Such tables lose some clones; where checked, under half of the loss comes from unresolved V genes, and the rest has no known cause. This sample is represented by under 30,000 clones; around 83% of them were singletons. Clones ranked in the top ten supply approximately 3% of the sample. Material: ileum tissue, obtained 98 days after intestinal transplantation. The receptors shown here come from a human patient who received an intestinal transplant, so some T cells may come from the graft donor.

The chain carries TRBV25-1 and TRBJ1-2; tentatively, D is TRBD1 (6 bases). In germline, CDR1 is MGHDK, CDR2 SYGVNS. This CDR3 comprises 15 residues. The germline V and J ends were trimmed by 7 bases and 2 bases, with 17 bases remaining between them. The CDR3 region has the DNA TGTGCCAGCAACCACTCCGGACAGAAAAACTATGGCTACACCTTC. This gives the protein CASNHSGQKNYGYTF.

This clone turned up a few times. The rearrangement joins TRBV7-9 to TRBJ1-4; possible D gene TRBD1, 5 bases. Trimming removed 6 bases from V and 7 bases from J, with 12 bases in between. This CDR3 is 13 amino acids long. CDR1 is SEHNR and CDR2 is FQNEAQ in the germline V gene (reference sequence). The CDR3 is CASRGVGREKLFF. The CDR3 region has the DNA TGTGCCAGCAGAGGGGTCGGGCGTGAAAAACTGTTTTTT.

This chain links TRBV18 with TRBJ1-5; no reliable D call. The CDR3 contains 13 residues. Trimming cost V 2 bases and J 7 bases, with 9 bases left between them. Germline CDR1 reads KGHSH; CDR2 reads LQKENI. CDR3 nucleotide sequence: TGTGCCAGCTCACCAGGGGATAGGCAGCCCCAGCATTTT. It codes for CASSPGDRQPQHF. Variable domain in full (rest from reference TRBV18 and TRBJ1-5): NAGVMQNPRHLVRRRGQEARLRCSPMKGHSHVYWYRQLPEEGLKFMVYLQKENIIDESGMPKERFSAEFPKEGPSILRIQQVVRGDSAAYFCASSPGDRQPQHFGDGTRLSIL.

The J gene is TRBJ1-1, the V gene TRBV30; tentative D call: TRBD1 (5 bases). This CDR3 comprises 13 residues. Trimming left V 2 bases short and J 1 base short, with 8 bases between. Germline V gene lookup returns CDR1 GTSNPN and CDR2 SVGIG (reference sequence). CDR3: CAWSLQGNTEAFF. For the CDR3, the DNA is TGTGCCTGGAGTCTCCAGGGGAACACTGAAGCTTTCTTT. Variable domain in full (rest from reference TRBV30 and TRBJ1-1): SQTIHQWPATLVQPVGSPLSLECTVEGTSNPNLYWYRQAAGRGLQLLFYSVGIGQISSEVPQNLSASRPQDRQFILSSKKLLLSDSGFYLCAWSLQGNTEAFFGQGTRLTVV.

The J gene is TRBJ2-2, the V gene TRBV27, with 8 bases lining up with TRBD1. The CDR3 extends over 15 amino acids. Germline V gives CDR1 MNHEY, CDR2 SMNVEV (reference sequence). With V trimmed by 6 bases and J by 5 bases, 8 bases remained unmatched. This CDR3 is CASSLRQGMTGELFF. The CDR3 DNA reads TGTGCCAGCAGCCTACGACAGGGGATGACCGGGGAGCTGTTTTTT.

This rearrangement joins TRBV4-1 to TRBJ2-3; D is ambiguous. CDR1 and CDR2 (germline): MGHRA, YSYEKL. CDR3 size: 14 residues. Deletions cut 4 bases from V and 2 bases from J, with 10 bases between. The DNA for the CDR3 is TGCGCCAGCAGCCCAGAGGTAGACACAGATACGCAGTATTTT. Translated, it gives CASSPEVDTDTQYF.

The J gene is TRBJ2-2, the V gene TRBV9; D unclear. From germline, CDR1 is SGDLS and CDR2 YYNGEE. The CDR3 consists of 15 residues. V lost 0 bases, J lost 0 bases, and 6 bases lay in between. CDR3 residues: CASSVVSTNTGELFF. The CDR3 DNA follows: TGTGCCAGCAGCGTAGTGTCAACGAACACCGGGGAGCTGTTTTTT.

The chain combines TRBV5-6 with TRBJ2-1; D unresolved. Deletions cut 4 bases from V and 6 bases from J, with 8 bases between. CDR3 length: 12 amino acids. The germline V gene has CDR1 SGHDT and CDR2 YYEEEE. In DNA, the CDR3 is TGTGCCAGCAGCCTACTATTCAATGAGCAGTTCTTC. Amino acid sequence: CASSLLFNEQFF.

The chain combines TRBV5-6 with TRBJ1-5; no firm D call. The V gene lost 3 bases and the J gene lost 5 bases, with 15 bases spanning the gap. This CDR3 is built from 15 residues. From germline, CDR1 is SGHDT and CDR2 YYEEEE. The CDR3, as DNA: TGTGCCAGCAGCTCCGGAGTGCTGGAGGATCAGCCCCAGCATTTT. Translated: CASSSGVLEDQPQHF.